This T cell receptor (beta chain) is drawn from a study of blood T cells in healthy people across ages. V was shortened by 3 bases and J by 1 base, with 27 bases between the two germline ends. The germline CDR1 and CDR2 sequences are ENHRY and SYGVKD. CDR3 size: 20 residues. A second PCR of about 6 to 12 cycles used a sample-barcoded 5' primer and a J-beta primer mix. TCRdb re-derived calls from the 5' RACE reads in MiXCR, one entry per CDR3 protein. The sample holds some 1.1 million distinct CDR3 sequences, less than 45% seen once. Sample: blood. This TCR came from a man aged 18-30 years in good health. The rearrangement links TRBV10-3 to TRBJ1-1; a weak D match, TRBD1 (6 bases). The CDR3 region is CAISDPYSGGTNRENTEAFF. CDR3 in DNA: TGTGCCATCAGTGACCCCTACTCGGGCGGGACGAACAGGGAGAACACTGAAGCTTTCTTT.